This T cell receptor (beta chain) was recovered during a study of identical twins. Study-wide results and caveats: There were fewer insertions in abundant cord blood beta clonotypes, but memory repertoires showed no such pattern. The same donors were not followed; conclusions instead depended on cross-sectional statistical analysis. Where out-of-frame alpha sequences were twin-shared, they showed excess low generation probability.

V lost 3 bases and J lost 5, with 10 bases in between. In germline, CDR1 is SEHNR, CDR2 FQNEAQ (reference sequence). There are 13 residues in the CDR3. This clonotype came up many times. Its cognate antigen is unknown. Template switching added a universal primer binding site, and final cDNA carried unique molecular identifiers. TCRdb reprocessed the 5' RACE reads with MiXCR, giving one entry per CDR3 protein. The table lists fewer than 250,000 distinct CDR3 sequences, roughly 9.4% of them singletons. The clonotype comes from a woman younger than 30 in good health. This chain uses TRBV7-9 with TRBJ2-5; TRBD1 is a possible D gene (6 bases). The sample taken for sequencing was memory (CD45RO+) T cells sorted from blood. The DNA for the CDR3 is TGTGCCAGCAGCTTCCGGGACACGGAGACCCAGTACTTC. Translation: CASSFRDTETQYF.